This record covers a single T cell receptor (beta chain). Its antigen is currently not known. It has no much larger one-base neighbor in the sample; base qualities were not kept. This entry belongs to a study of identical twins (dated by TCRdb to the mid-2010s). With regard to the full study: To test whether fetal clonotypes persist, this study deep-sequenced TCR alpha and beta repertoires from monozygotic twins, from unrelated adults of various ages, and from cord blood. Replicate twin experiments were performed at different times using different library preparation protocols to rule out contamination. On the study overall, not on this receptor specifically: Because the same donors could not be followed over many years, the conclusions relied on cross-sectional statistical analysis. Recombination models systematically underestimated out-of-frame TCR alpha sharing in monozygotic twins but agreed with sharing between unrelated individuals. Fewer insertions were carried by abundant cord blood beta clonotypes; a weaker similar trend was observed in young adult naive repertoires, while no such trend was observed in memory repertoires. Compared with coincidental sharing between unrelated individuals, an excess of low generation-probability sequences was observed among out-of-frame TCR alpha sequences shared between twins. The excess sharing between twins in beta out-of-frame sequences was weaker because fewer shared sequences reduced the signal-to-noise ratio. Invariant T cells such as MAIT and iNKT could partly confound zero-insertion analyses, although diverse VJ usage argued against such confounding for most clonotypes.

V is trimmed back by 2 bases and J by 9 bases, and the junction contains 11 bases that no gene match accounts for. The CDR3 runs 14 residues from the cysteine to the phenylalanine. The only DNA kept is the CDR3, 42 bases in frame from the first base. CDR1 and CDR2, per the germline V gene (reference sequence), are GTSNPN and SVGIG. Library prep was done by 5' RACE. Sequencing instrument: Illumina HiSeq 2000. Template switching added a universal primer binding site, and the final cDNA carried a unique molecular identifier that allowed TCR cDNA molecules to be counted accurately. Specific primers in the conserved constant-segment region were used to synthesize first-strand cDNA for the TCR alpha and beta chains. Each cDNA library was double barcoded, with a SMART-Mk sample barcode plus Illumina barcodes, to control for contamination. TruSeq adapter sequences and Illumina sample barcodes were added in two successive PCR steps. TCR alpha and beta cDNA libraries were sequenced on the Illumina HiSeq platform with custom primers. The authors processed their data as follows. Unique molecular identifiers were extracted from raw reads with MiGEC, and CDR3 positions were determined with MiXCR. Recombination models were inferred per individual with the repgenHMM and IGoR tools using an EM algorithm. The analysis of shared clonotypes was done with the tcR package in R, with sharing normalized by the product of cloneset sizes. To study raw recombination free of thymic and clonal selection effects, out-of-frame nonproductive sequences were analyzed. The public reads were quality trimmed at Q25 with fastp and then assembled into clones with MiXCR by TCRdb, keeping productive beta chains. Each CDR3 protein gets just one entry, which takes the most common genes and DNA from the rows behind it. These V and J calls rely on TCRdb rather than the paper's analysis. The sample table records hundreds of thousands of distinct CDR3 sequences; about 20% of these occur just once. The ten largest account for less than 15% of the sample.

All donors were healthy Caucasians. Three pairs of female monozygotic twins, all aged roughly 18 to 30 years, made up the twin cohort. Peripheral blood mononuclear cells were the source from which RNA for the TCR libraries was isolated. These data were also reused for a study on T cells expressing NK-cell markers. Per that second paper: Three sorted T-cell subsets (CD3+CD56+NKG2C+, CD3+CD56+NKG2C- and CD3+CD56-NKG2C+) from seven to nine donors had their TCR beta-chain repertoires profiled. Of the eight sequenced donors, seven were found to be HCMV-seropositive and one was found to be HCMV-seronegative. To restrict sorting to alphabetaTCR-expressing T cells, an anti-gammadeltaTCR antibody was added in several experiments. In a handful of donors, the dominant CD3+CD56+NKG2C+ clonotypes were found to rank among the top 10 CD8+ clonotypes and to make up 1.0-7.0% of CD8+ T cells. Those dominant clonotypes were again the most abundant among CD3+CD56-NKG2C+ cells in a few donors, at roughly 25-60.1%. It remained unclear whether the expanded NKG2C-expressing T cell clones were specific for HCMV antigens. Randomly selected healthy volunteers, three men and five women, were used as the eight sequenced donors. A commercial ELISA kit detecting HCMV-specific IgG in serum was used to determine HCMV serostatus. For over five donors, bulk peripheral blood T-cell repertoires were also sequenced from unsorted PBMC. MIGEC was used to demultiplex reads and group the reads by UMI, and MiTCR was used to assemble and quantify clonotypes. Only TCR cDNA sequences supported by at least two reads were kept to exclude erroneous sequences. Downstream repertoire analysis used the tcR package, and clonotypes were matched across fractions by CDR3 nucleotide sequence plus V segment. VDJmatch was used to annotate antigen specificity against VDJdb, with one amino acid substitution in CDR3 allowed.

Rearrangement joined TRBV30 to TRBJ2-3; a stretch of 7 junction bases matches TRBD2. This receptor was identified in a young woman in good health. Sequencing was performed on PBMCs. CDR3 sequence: CAWSPGLGRDTQYF. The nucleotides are TGTGCCTGGAGTCCCGGACTAGGACGGGACACGCAGTATTTT.